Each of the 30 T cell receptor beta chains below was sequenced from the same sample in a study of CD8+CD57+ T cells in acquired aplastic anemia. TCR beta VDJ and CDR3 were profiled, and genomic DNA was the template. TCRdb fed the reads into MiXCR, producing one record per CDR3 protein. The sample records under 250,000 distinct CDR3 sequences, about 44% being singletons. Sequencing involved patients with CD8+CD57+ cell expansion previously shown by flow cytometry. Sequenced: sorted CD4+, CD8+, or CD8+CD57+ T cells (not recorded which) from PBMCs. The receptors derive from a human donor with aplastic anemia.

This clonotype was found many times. The CDR3 region is CASSLRGVTEAFF. The CDR3 region has the DNA TGTGCCAGCAGTCTTAGGGGCGTCACTGAAGCTTTCTTT. The V and J genes are TRBV9 and TRBJ1-1; the D gene is possibly TRBD1 (5 bases). V was cut by 5 bases and J by 4 bases, with 12 bases left in between. This CDR3 has 13 amino acids. From germline, CDR1 is SGDLS and CDR2 YYNGEE.

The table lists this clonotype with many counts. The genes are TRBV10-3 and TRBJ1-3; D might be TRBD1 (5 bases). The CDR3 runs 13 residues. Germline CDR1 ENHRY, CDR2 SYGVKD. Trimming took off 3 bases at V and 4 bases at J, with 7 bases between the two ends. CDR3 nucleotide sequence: TGTGCCATCAGTGATGGGGCAGGAAACACCATATATTTT. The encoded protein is CAISDGAGNTIYF.

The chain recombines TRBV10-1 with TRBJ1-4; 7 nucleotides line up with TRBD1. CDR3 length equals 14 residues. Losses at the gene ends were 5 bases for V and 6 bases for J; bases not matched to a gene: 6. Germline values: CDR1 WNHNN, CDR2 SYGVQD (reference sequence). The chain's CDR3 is CASSSGQSDEKLFF. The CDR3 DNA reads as TGCGCCAGCAGTTCGGGACAGTCGGATGAAAAACTGTTTTTT.

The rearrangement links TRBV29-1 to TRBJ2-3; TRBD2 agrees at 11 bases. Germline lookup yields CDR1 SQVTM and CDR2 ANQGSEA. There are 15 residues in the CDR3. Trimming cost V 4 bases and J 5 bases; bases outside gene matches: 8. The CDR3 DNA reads TGCAGCGTTGGGGCTAGCGGGAGGAGGAGAGATACGCAGTATTTT. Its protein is CSVGASGRRRDTQYF.

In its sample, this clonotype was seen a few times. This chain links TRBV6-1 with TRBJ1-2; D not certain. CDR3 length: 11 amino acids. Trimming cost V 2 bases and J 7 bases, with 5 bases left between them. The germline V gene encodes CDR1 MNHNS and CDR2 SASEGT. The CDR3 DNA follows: TGTGCCAGCAGTGAATACGGTGGCTACACCTTC. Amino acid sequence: CASSEYGGYTF.

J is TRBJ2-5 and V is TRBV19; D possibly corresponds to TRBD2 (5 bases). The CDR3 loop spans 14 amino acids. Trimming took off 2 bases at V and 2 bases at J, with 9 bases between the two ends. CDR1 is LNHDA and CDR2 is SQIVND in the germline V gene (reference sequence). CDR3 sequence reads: CASSIRGLQETQYF. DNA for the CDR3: TGTGCCAGTAGTATAAGAGGGCTTCAAGAGACCCAGTACTTC.

The CDR3 loop reads CASSQDSSGSDYGYTF. CDR3 coding DNA: TGCGCCAGCAGCCAAGATTCGTCAGGGTCTGACTATGGCTACACCTTC. V gene TRBV4-3 combines with J gene TRBJ1-2; TRBD1 is a possible D gene (5 bases). From germline, CDR1 is LGHNA and CDR2 YSLEER. The CDR3 covers 16 residues. The V end was cut by 0 bases, the J end by 3 bases, with 14 bases between.

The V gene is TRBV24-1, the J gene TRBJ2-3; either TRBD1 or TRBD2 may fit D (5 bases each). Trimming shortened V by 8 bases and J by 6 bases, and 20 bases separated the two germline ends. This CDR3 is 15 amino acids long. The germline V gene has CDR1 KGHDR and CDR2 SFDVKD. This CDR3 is CATTPGRSGPDTQYF. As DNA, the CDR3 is TGTGCCACCACCCCGGGACGGTCGGGGCCGGATACGCAGTATTTT.

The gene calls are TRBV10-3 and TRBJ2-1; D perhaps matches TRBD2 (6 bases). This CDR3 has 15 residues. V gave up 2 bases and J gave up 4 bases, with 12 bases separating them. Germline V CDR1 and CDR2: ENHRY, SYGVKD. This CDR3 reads CAISEQVGGYNEQFF. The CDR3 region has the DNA TGTGCCATCAGTGAGCAGGTGGGAGGATACAATGAGCAGTTCTTC.

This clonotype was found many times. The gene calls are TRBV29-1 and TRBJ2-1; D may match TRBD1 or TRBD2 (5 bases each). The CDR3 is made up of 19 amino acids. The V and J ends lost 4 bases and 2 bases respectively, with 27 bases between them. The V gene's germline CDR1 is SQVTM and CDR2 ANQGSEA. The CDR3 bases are TGCAGCGTTGTCGCGGTGGGGACGCGGAGAACGATACCCTACAATGAGCAGTTCTTC. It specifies CSVVAVGTRRTIPYNEQFF.

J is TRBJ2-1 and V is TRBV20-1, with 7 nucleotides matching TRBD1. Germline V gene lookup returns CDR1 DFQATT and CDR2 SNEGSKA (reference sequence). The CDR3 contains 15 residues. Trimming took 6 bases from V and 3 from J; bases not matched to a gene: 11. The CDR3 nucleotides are TGCAGTGCCAGCAAAATCGACAGGGTCTACAATGAGCAGTTCTTC. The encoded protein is CSASKIDRVYNEQFF.

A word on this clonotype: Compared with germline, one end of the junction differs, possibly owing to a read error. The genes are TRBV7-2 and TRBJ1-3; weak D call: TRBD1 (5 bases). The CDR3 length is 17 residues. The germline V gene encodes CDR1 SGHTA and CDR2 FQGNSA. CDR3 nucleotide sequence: TGTGTCAGCAGCTTAGGGGACGGAAGTTGCTCTGGAAACACCATATATTTT. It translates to CVSSLGDGSCSGNTIYF.

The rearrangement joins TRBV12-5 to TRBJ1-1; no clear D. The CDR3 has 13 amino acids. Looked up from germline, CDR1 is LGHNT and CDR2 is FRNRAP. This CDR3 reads CAGWIHMNTEAFF. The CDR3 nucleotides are TGTGCCGGATGGATTCACATGAACACTGAAGCTTTCTTT.

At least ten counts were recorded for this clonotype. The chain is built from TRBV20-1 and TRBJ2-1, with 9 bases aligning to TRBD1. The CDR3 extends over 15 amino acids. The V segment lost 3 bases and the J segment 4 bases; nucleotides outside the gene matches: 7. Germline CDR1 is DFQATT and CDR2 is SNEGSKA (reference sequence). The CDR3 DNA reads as TGCAGTGCTAGCGGACGACAGGGGGAATACAATGAGCAGTTCTTC. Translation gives CSASGRQGEYNEQFF.

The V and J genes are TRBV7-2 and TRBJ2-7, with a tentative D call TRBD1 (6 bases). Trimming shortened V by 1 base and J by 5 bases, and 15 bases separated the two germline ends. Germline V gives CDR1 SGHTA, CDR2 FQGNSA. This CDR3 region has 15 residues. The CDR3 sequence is CASSLETGRMNEQYF. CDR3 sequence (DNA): TGTGCCAGCAGCTTAGAAACAGGGCGTATGAACGAGCAGTACTTC.

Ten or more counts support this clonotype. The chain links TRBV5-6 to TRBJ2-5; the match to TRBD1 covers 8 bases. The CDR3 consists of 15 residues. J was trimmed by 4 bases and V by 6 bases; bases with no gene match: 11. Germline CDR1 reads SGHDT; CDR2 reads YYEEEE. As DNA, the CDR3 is TGTGCCAGCAAGATAGGACAGGGCGGCGGAGAGACCCAGTACTTC. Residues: CASKIGQGGGETQYF.

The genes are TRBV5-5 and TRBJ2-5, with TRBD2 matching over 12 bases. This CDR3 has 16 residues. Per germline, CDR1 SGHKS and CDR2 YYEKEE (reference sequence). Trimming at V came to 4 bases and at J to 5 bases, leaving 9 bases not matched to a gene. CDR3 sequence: CASSPRLAGARETQYF. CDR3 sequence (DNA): TGTGCCAGCAGCCCACGACTAGCGGGAGCCCGGGAGACCCAGTACTTC.

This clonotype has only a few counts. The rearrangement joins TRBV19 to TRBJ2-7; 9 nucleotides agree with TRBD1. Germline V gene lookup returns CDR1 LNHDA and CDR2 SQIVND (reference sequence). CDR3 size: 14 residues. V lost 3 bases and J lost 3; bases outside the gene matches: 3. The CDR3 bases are TGTGCCAGTAGTATGACAGGGGGAAGCTACGAGCAGTACTTC. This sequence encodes CASSMTGGSYEQYF.

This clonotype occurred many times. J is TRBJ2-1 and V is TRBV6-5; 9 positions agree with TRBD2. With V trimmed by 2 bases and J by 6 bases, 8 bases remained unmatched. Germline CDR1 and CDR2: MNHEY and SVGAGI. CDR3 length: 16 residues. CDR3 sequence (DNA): TGTGCCAGCAGTTACCTACAGCGGGGGGCTGGCAATGAGCAGTTCTTC. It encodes CASSYLQRGAGNEQFF.

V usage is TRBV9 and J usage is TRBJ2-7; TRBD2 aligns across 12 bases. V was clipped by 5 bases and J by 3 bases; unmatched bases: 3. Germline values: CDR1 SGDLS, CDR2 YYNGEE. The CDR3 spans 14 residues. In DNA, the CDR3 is TGTGCCAGCAGTCTAGCGGGGGGGTACTACGAGCAGTACTTC. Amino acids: CASSLAGGYYEQYF.

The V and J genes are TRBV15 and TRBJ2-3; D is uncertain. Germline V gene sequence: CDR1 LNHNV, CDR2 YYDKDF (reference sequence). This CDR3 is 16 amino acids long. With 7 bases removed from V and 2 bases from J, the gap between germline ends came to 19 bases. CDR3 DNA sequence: TGTGCCACCACACCGGAACGTAGTCCGGACACAGATACGCAGTATTTT. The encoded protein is CATTPERSPDTDTQYF.

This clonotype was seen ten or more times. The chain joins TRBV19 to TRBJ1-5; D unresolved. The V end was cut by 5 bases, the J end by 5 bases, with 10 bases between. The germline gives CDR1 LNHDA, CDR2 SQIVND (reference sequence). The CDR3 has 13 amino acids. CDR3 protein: CASSPTSHQPQHF. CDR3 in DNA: TGTGCCAGTAGTCCGACAAGTCATCAGCCCCAGCATTTT.

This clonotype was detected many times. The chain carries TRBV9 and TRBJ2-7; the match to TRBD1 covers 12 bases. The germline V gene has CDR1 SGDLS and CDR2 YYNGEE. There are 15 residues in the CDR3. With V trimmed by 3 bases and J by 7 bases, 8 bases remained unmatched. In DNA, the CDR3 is TGTGCCAGCAGCGCCGGGACAGGGGGCGCGAGGGAGCAGTACTTC. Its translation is CASSAGTGGAREQYF.

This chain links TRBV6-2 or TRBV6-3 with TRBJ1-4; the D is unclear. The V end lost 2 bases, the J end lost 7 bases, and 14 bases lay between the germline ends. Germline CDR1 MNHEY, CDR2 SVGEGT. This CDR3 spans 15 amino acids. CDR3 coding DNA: TGTGCCAGCAGTTACGGCCGGGCCCCCCTTGAAAAACTGTTTTTT. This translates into CASSYGRAPLEKLFF.

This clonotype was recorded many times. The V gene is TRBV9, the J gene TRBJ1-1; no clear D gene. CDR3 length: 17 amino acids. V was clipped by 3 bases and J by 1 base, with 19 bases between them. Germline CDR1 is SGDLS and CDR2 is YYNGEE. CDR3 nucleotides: TGTGCCAGCAGCGCAATAAAGACACGCTTAGGGAACACTGAAGCTTTCTTT. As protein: CASSAIKTRLGNTEAFF. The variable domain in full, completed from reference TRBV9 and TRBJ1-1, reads DSGVTQTPKHLITATGQRVTLRCSPRSGDLSVYWYQQSLDQGLQFLIQYYNGEERAKGNILERFSAQQFPDLHSELNLSSLELGDSALYFCASSAIKTRLGNTEAFFGQGTRLTVV.

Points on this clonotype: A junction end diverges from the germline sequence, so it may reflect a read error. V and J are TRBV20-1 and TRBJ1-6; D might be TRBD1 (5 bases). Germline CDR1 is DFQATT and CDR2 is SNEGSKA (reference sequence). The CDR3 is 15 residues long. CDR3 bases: TGCAGTGCTGGAGATAGGGGTGGCGGGAATGCACCCCTCCACTTT. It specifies CSAGDRGGGNAPLHF.

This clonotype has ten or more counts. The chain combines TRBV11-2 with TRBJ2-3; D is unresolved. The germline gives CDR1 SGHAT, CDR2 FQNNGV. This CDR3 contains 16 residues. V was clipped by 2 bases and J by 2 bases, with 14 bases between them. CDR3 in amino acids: CASSLSEMANTDTQYF. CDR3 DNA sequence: TGTGCCAGCAGCTTATCGGAGATGGCTAACACAGATACGCAGTATTTT.

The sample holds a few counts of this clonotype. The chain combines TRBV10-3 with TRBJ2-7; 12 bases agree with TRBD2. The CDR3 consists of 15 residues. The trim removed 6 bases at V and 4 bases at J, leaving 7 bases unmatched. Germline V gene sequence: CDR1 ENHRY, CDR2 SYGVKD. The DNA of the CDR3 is TGTGCCATCAGACTTGAGACTAGCGGGAGTTACGAGCAGTACTTC. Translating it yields CAIRLETSGSYEQYF.

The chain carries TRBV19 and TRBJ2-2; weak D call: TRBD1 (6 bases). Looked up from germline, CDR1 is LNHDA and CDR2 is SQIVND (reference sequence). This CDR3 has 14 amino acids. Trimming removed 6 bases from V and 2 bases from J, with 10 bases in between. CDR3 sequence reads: CASSPGTNTGELFF. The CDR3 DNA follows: TGTGCCAGTAGCCCTGGGACAAACACCGGGGAGCTGTTTTTT.

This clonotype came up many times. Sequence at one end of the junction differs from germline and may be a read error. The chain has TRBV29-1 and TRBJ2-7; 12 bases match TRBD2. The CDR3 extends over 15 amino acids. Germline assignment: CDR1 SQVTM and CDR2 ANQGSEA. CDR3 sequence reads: CSVEVSTSGSYEQYF. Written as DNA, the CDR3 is TGCAGCGTCGAAGTCTCGACTAGCGGGAGTTACGAGCAGTACTTC.